Listed below are T cell receptor beta chains from one sample, sequenced in a study of blood T cell repertoires in COVID-19. Libraries were prepared by immunoSEQ multiplex PCR; TCRdb keeps only in-frame clonotypes and omits some of them. The table has approximately 120,000 clones, about 85% seen once; the top ten hold less than 3.5%. The specimen was peripheral blood. The receptors shown here come from a woman aged 80 or older with COVID-19, enrolled during active disease. CDR3s include the opening cysteine and the closing phenylalanine or tryptophan. Fields, in order: D gene, V gene, J gene, clone size, CDR3 DNA, CDR3 protein. A D gene is named only where the DNA matches it firmly. Part of the rows lack a size; the others show once, few, many or a class for expanded clones.

d_call: TRBD2; v_call: TRBV18; j_call: TRBJ2-1; clone_size: -; cdr3_nt: TGTGCCAGCTCACCCCTACTAGCGGGAGGAAAGAATGAGCAGTTCTTC; cdr3_aa: CASSPLLAGGKNEQFF
d_call: TRBD2; v_call: TRBV5-1; j_call: TRBJ2-7; clone_size: -; cdr3_nt: TGCGCCAGCAGCTCCGGACTAGCGGGAGGGCCGAGCTCCTACGAGCAGTACTTC; cdr3_aa: CASSSGLAGGPSSYEQYF
d_call: TRBD2; v_call: TRBV7-3; j_call: TRBJ2-1; clone_size: -; cdr3_nt: TGTGCCAGCAGCCCGGGACTAGCGGGAAATGAGCAGTTCTTC; cdr3_aa: CASSPGLAGNEQFF
d_call: TRBD1; v_call: TRBV18; j_call: TRBJ1-2; clone_size: few; cdr3_nt: TGTGCCAGCTCACTGGACAGGGGCGACTATGGCTACACCTTC; cdr3_aa: CASSLDRGDYGYTF
d_call: TRBD1; v_call: TRBV6-5; j_call: TRBJ1-4; clone_size: few; cdr3_nt: TGTGCCAGCAGTTGGGGACAGGGTGCTAATGAAAAACTGTTTTTT; cdr3_aa: CASSWGQGANEKLFF
d_call: -; v_call: TRBV9; j_call: TRBJ2-2; clone_size: -; cdr3_nt: TGTGCCAGCAGCGTGCGACAGGCAGACACCGGGGAGCTGTTTTTT; cdr3_aa: CASSVRQADTGELFF
d_call: -; v_call: TRBV3-1/TRBV3-2; j_call: TRBJ1-1; clone_size: -; cdr3_nt: TGTGCCAGCAGCCAAGGGGCAAGAAACACTGAAGCTTTCTTT; cdr3_aa: CASSQGARNTEAFF
d_call: -; v_call: TRBV7-3; j_call: TRBJ1-1; clone_size: -; cdr3_nt: TGTGCCAGCAGCTTAATAAAGAACACTGAAGCTTTCTTT; cdr3_aa: CASSLIKNTEAFF
d_call: -; v_call: TRBV4-3; j_call: TRBJ1-4; clone_size: -; cdr3_nt: TGCGCCAGCAGCCAAGACGGAGACTCTCCTGGGAGAAAACTGTTTTTT; cdr3_aa: CASSQDGDSPGRKLFF
d_call: -; v_call: TRBV19; j_call: TRBJ1-5; clone_size: -; cdr3_nt: TGTGCCAGTAGACCAATTCGGGACACCCGCAATCAGCCCCAGCATTTT; cdr3_aa: CASRPIRDTRNQPQHF
d_call: -; v_call: TRBV7-2; j_call: TRBJ1-5; clone_size: few; cdr3_nt: TGTGCCAGCAGCTTAGGCCCCGGGCAGCCCCAGCATTTT; cdr3_aa: CASSLGPGQPQHF
d_call: -; v_call: TRBV4-2; j_call: TRBJ1-4; clone_size: -; cdr3_nt: TGTGCCAGCAGCCAAGAATCTAACAGGGCATTTGAAAAACTGTTTTTT; cdr3_aa: CASSQESNRAFEKLFF
d_call: TRBD2; v_call: TRBV15; j_call: TRBJ2-2; clone_size: -; cdr3_nt: TGTGCCACCAGCAGAGATGGTGTACTAGCGGGAGTCACCGGGGAGCTGTTTTTT; cdr3_aa: CATSRDGVLAGVTGELFF
d_call: TRBD2; v_call: TRBV7-2; j_call: TRBJ2-2; clone_size: -; cdr3_nt: TGTGCCAGCAGCTTAGGAGGACTAGCGGGGACCGGGGAGCTGTTTTTT; cdr3_aa: CASSLGGLAGTGELFF
d_call: TRBD2; v_call: TRBV9; j_call: TRBJ2-7; clone_size: -; cdr3_nt: TGTGCCAGCAGCCCAATGGGGGGGGCCTACGAGCAGTACTTC; cdr3_aa: CASSPMGGAYEQYF
d_call: -; v_call: TRBV5-4; j_call: TRBJ2-1; clone_size: -; cdr3_nt: TGTGCCAGTCAAACCGGGGGAACCTACAATGAGCAGTTCTTC; cdr3_aa: CASQTGGTYNEQFF
d_call: TRBD2; v_call: TRBV5-1; j_call: TRBJ2-1; clone_size: -; cdr3_nt: TGCGCCAGCAGCTTGGATCTAGCGGGAGCGAATGAGCAGTTCTTC; cdr3_aa: CASSLDLAGANEQFF
d_call: -; v_call: TRBV27; j_call: TRBJ2-7; clone_size: -; cdr3_nt: TGTGCCAGCAGTTCCCTGGCCTCCTCCTACGAGCAGTACTTC; cdr3_aa: CASSSLASSYEQYF
d_call: TRBD1; v_call: TRBV5-4; j_call: TRBJ1-4; clone_size: -; cdr3_nt: TGTGCCAGCAGCTCCAAACAGGGGGCTGCTGAAAAACTGTTTTTT; cdr3_aa: CASSSKQGAAEKLFF
d_call: TRBD2; v_call: TRBV5-8; j_call: TRBJ2-1; clone_size: -; cdr3_nt: TGTGCCAGTGGCCCTGGGACTAGCTGGAGTGAGGAGCAGTTCTTC; cdr3_aa: CASGPGTSWSEEQFF
d_call: TRBD1; v_call: TRBV28; j_call: TRBJ2-7; clone_size: -; cdr3_nt: TGTGCCAGCAAAGACCGGGACAGCACCTACGAGCAGTACTTC; cdr3_aa: CASKDRDSTYEQYF
d_call: TRBD1; v_call: TRBV18; j_call: TRBJ1-1; clone_size: -; cdr3_nt: TGTGCCAGCTCCGGACAGGGGAACACTGAAGCTTTCTTT; cdr3_aa: CASSGQGNTEAFF
d_call: -; v_call: TRBV6-5; j_call: TRBJ2-3; clone_size: -; cdr3_nt: TGTGCCAGCAGTTACTCCTACACAGATACGCAGTATTTT; cdr3_aa: CASSYSYTDTQYF
d_call: -; v_call: TRBV6-5; j_call: TRBJ1-1; clone_size: -; cdr3_nt: TGTGCCAGCAGCGCCGATTGGTTGAGTACTGAAGCTTTCTTT; cdr3_aa: CASSADWLSTEAFF
d_call: TRBD2; v_call: TRBV6-2/TRBV6-3; j_call: TRBJ2-1; clone_size: once; cdr3_nt: TGTGCCAGCAGCCCAGGACTAGCGGGAGTGGTAAGGAATGAGCAGTTCTTC; cdr3_aa: CASSPGLAGVVRNEQFF
d_call: -; v_call: TRBV28; j_call: TRBJ2-1; clone_size: -; cdr3_nt: TGTGCCAGCAGTTGGGCAGGGACAAACTACAATGAGCAGTTCTTC; cdr3_aa: CASSWAGTNYNEQFF
d_call: TRBD1; v_call: TRBV5-5; j_call: TRBJ1-2; clone_size: -; cdr3_nt: TGTGCCAGCAGCCCCGGTCCCGGGACAGGGGGCTATGGCTACACCTTC; cdr3_aa: CASSPGPGTGGYGYTF
d_call: -; v_call: TRBV5-5; j_call: TRBJ2-5; clone_size: -; cdr3_nt: TGTGCCAGCAGCTATCGACGCAGGCAAGAGACCCAGTACTTC; cdr3_aa: CASSYRRRQETQYF
d_call: TRBD1; v_call: TRBV9; j_call: TRBJ2-7; clone_size: -; cdr3_nt: TGTGCCAGCAGCCCCCACCCTGGGACAGGGGGAGTGCAGTACTTC; cdr3_aa: CASSPHPGTGGVQYF
d_call: -; v_call: TRBV3-1/TRBV3-2; j_call: TRBJ2-7; clone_size: -; cdr3_nt: TGTGCCAGCAGCCTAGGGGCAGAGCAGTACTTC; cdr3_aa: CASSLGAEQYF
d_call: TRBD1; v_call: TRBV19; j_call: TRBJ1-1; clone_size: few; cdr3_nt: TGTGCCAGTAGTAAGGGACAGGGGGCTGCTGAAGCTTTCTTT; cdr3_aa: CASSKGQGAAEAFF
d_call: -; v_call: TRBV6-1; j_call: TRBJ1-5; clone_size: -; cdr3_nt: TGTGCCAGCAGTGAAACAACAGTGACCAATCAGCCCCAGCATTTT; cdr3_aa: CASSETTVTNQPQHF
d_call: TRBD2; v_call: TRBV7-2; j_call: TRBJ2-1; clone_size: once; cdr3_nt: TGTGCCAGCAGCTTAATCCCTAGCGGCAACAATGAGCAGTTCTTC; cdr3_aa: CASSLIPSGNNEQFF
d_call: -; v_call: TRBV15; j_call: TRBJ1-2; clone_size: few; cdr3_nt: TGTGCCACCAGCAGAGTTACGGGCAGGGACTATGGCTACACCTTC; cdr3_aa: CATSRVTGRDYGYTF
d_call: TRBD1; v_call: TRBV4-3; j_call: TRBJ2-2; clone_size: once; cdr3_nt: TGCGCCAGCAGCCAACGAGACAGGGGCGGGGAGCTGTTTTTT; cdr3_aa: CASSQRDRGGELFF
d_call: TRBD2; v_call: TRBV7-2; j_call: TRBJ2-1; clone_size: -; cdr3_nt: TGTGCCAGCAGCCTGACTAGCGGGCCTTACAATGAGCAGTTCTTC; cdr3_aa: CASSLTSGPYNEQFF
d_call: TRBD2; v_call: TRBV6-5; j_call: TRBJ2-3; clone_size: -; cdr3_nt: TGTGCCAGCAGTTACACCCTAGCGGGAGACACGCAGTATTTT; cdr3_aa: CASSYTLAGDTQYF
d_call: -; v_call: TRBV5-1; j_call: TRBJ2-2; clone_size: -; cdr3_nt: TGCGCCAGCAGTGGGACACACTCGAACACCGGGGAGCTGTTTTTT; cdr3_aa: CASSGTHSNTGELFF
d_call: -; v_call: TRBV28; j_call: TRBJ2-7; clone_size: -; cdr3_nt: TGTGCCAGCAGTTCTACTTCTCGCGAGCAGTACTTC; cdr3_aa: CASSSTSREQYF
d_call: -; v_call: TRBV12-3/TRBV12-4; j_call: TRBJ1-1; clone_size: -; cdr3_nt: TGTGCCAGCAGTTTGGGAGGGAACACTGAAGCTTTCTTT; cdr3_aa: CASSLGGNTEAFF
d_call: -; v_call: TRBV12-3/TRBV12-4; j_call: TRBJ1-1; clone_size: -; cdr3_nt: TGTGCCAGCAGTTCAGGGTTCACTGAAGCTTTCTTT; cdr3_aa: CASSSGFTEAFF
d_call: -; v_call: TRBV20-1; j_call: TRBJ2-1; clone_size: once; cdr3_nt: TGCAGTGCTAGTCACGCTCTGGCGGGTGATTACAATGAGCAGTTCTTC; cdr3_aa: CSASHALAGDYNEQFF